Here is one T cell receptor (beta chain) with its context. This clonotype was seen repeatedly, ten times or more. The clone's antigen remains unknown. Base qualities are missing; no much larger clone stands one base away. This specimen comes from a study of T cells in Graves' hyperthyroidism and ophthalmopathy (dated 2019 in TCRdb). With respect to the entire study: Peripheral blood samples were taken at initial diagnosis, before any treatment was given. TCR Vbeta CDR3 sequencing of 140 or so peripheral blood samples (around 45 ophthalmopathy, about 80 hyperthyroidism and around 17 progressor patients) is reported in the paper. Once sampling was done, hyperthyroidism patients were given methimazole at a starting dose of 30 mg daily, whereas ophthalmopathy patients were given high-dose intravenous methylprednisolone. The roughly 91 discovery patients were randomly divided into training and test sets at a 7:3 ratio. To identify distinguishing TCR V-J signatures, a discovery cohort of about 100 patients was used, comprising 43 with Graves' ophthalmopathy and roughly 60 with stable Graves' hyperthyroidism. An independent validation cohort of under 20 hyperthyroidism patients and 17 patients who later progressed to ophthalmopathy tested prospective prediction of ophthalmopathy. Thyroid tissue and blood T-cell repertoires from roughly 6 Graves' hyperthyroidism patients were also compared in the study.

Amplification of TCR beta CDR3 regions was carried out from RNA transcripts. The TCR CDR3 was subjected to a first round of RT-PCR using the HTBI primer set and the Qiagen OneStep RT-PCR kit. A second multiplex PCR round built the libraries, followed by size selection and purification. Libraries were sequenced paired-end with 100 bp reads on an Illumina HiSeq2000. The published analysis was carried out like this. SOAPnuke was used to process the raw data, with reads discarded if the reads contained adapters or uncalled bases, had a mean Phred below 15, or lacked an exact constant-primer or identifier match. High-quality paired reads were merged using COPE v1.2.5, and each unique nucleotide sequence was defined as a clonotype. MiTCR v1.1 was used to align the clonotypes against IMGT TRBV, TRBD and TRBJ reference segments. Only V-J combinations with frequency above 0.0001, covering about 99% of repertoires, were analysed. A TCS score was defined as the ratio between F50 (clonal expansion) and ExV (chaos), using BLOSUM62-based TCRdist between CDR3 peptides within each V-J. Welch's t-statistics and random forest reduced roughly 530 V-J features to roughly 13, which were used in a naive Bayes classifier (R e1071). TCRdb redid the processing of the public reads, applying fastp at Q25 and MiXCR, and retained in-frame beta chains. All rows with the same CDR3 protein become a single entry with the most common DNA and genes. TCRdb's processing, not the study's, gives the V and J calls here. Here the sample has about 480,000 distinct CDR3 sequences; about an eighth occur a single time. The top ten clones comprise under 20% of the sample.

Stable Graves' hyperthyroidism was defined as no progression to ophthalmopathy during 18 months of follow-up. The hyperthyroidism patients were between 18 and 65 years old and newly diagnosed, with a disease duration of less than 2 months. Any patient with an uncontrolled infection, another autoimmune disease, pregnancy or lactation was excluded. Diagnoses relied on clinical symptoms, serum thyroxine and TRAb, thyroid ultrasound and orbital computed tomography. PBMCs were isolated from about 9.2 ml of fresh peripheral blood by Ficoll-Paque density gradient centrifugation. Total RNA was extracted with Trizol reagent, and quality was checked on an Agilent 2100 Bioanalyzer. The paper as a whole reports these results and caveats: In validation, progression to ophthalmopathy was predicted by the model with nearly 71% sensitivity and nearly 75% specificity, a median of roughly 6.4 months before onset. A model built on a 13 V-J signature distinguished ophthalmopathy from stable hyperthyroidism, reaching 85% to 90% sensitivity and about 81% specificity in cross-validation and 80%/75% in testing. Blood samples also contained most of the expanded thyroid clonotypes (frequency above 0.001), which suggests that blood repertoires may reflect thyroid immune responses. Sample size was not statistically predetermined, and investigators were not blinded to group allocation.

V lost 3 bases and J lost 5 bases, and the count of bases not matched to a germline gene is 5. The CDR3 numbers 16 residues from cysteine through phenylalanine. Of all the DNA, just the CDR3 is kept, 48 bases in frame from base 1. The germline V gene encodes CDR1 LGHNT and CDR2 FRNRAP. The receptor's source is a woman younger than 30 with Graves' hyperthyroidism. The sequenced sample consisted of blood. The chain uses TRBV12-5 and TRBJ2-3; 13 bases in between match TRBD2. The CDR3 protein sequence reads: CASGFGLAGVEDTQYF. The DNA reads TGTGCTAGTGGTTTCGGACTAGCGGGAGTAGAAGATACGCAGTATTTT.